Listed below are T cell receptor beta chains from one sample, sequenced in a study of blood T cell repertoires in COVID-19. The assay was immunoSEQ multiplex PCR, and TCRdb's table has in-frame clones only and misses some. The sample includes 250,000 to 300,000 clones, roughly 91% of them seen just once. Sequencing was performed on PBMCs or T cells enriched from blood (not recorded which). These receptors originate from a woman between 45 and 60 years old who had been exposed to COVID-19. CDR3s include the opening cysteine and the closing phenylalanine or tryptophan. The D gene is left open where the match is weak. Rows may omit the clone size; those that give it use once, few, many or a size class.

>TRBD1|TRBV14|NA|TRBJ1-1
CASSRRGQVGEAFF
TGTGCCAGCAGCCGGAGGGGGCAAGTGGGAGAAGCTTTCTTT
>NA|TRBV11-2|NA|TRBJ1-2
CASSLGASAYGYTF
TGTGCCAGCAGCTTAGGAGCCAGCGCCTATGGCTACACCTTC
>TRBD2|TRBV16|NA|TRBJ2-3
CASSQPVSGGNTDTQYF
TGTGCCAGCAGCCAACCGGTTAGCGGGGGGAACACAGATACGCAGTATTTT
>NA|TRBV5-4|NA|TRBJ1-1
CASSLEQGNTEAFF
TGTGCCAGCAGCTTGGAGCAGGGGAACACTGAAGCTTTCTTT
>NA|TRBV28|NA|TRBJ1-5
CASGVTGSQPQHF
TGTGCCAGTGGGGTTACAGGGAGTCAGCCCCAGCATTTT
>TRBD1|TRBV7-4|NA|TRBJ2-7
CASSLGGQGIYEQYF
TGTGCCAGCAGCTTAGGGGGACAGGGGATTTACGAGCAGTACTTC
>NA|TRBV29-1|few|TRBJ2-1
CSVAVTGIEQFF
TGCAGCGTTGCTGTGACGGGGATTGAGCAGTTCTTC
>NA|TRBV19|NA|TRBJ2-7
CASSGGTASYEQYF
TGTGCCAGTAGTGGGGGGACAGCCTCCTACGAGCAGTACTTC
>NA|TRBV7-2|NA|TRBJ2-1
CASSLVWAGASNEQFF
TGTGCCAGCAGCTTAGTGTGGGCGGGGGCCAGCAATGAGCAGTTCTTC
>NA|TRBV6-5|NA|TRBJ2-1
CASSLVGDSYNEQFF
TGTGCCAGCAGTCTCGTCGGGGACTCCTACAATGAGCAGTTCTTC
>NA|TRBV4-1|NA|TRBJ1-3
CASSQGGGLDRNTIYF
TGCGCCAGCAGCCAAGGCGGGGGACTTGACAGAAACACCATATATTTT
>NA|TRBV14|NA|TRBJ1-2
CASSPRQFYGYTF
TGTGCCAGCAGCCCGCGACAATTCTATGGCTACACCTTC
>TRBD1|TRBV10-2|NA|TRBJ1-1
CASSVAGGRSGTEAFF
TGCGCCAGCAGTGTGGCAGGGGGCCGCTCGGGCACTGAAGCTTTCTTT
>NA|TRBV4-2|NA|TRBJ2-7
CASSLGSDYPIEQYF
TGTGCCAGCAGCCTCGGAAGCGACTACCCCATCGAGCAGTACTTC
>NA|TRBV2|NA|TRBJ1-2
CASGLAVSNGYTF
TGTGCCAGCGGCCTCGCGGTCTCCAATGGCTACACCTTC
>NA|TRBV18|NA|TRBJ1-6
CASSPGRADNSPLHF
TGTGCCAGCTCACCGGGCAGGGCGGATAATTCACCCCTCCACTTT
>NA|TRBV3-1/TRBV3-2|NA|TRBJ1-3
CASSPDSSSGNTIYF
TGTGCCAGCAGCCCGGACAGCTCGAGTGGAAACACCATATATTTT
>TRBD1|TRBV27|NA|TRBJ1-5
CASSLARGRDQPQHF
TGTGCCAGCAGTTTAGCCAGGGGGCGCGATCAGCCCCAGCATTTT
>NA|TRBV7-9|NA|TRBJ2-7
CASSPTSAQGRGRYEQYF
TGTGCCAGCAGCCCAACATCAGCGCAAGGGCGGGGTCGCTACGAGCAGTACTTC
>NA|TRBV28|NA|TRBJ1-2
CASIKGDGYTF
TGTGCCAGCATCAAGGGAGATGGCTACACCTTC
>NA|TRBV27|NA|TRBJ2-7
CATGGQGSSYEQYF
TGTGCCACGGGTGGGCAGGGGAGCTCCTACGAGCAGTACTTC
>TRBD2|TRBV28|NA|TRBJ2-3
CASIVSGGDTQYF
TGTGCCAGCATAGTTAGCGGGGGCGATACGCAGTATTTT